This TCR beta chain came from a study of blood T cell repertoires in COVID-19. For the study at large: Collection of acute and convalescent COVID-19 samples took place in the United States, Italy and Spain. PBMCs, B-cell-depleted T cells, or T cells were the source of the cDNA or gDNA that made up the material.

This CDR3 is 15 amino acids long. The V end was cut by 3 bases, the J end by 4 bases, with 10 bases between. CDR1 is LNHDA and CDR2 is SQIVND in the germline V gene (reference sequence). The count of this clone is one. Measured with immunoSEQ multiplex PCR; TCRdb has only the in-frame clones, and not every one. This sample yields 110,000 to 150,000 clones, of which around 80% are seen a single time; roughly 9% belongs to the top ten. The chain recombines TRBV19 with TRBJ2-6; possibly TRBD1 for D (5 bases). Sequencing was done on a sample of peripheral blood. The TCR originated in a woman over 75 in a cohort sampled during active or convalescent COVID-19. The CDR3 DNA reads TGTGCCAGTAGTATTTCTCCAGGGGGGGCCAACGTCCTGACTTTC. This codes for CASSISPGGANVLTF. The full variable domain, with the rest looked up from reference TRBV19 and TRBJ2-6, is DGGITQSPKYLFRKEGQNVTLSCEQNLNHDAMYWYRQDPGQGLRLIYYSQIVNDFQKGDIAEGYSVSREKKESFPLTVTSAQKNPTAFYLCASSISPGGANVLTFGAGSRLTVL.